Below are 12 T cell receptor beta chains sequenced from a single sample in a study of low-dose radiotherapy and immunotherapy resistance in tumors. Alpha and beta chains were covered, as first-strand cDNA relied on TRAV- and TRBV-specific primers. With a V-primer adapter and a constant-region primer, TCRs were amplified for 20 PCR cycles. One entry per CDR3 protein, called by TCRdb with MiXCR from the reads. The sample includes around 84,000 distinct CDR3 sequences, over 15% seen only once; the top ten take roughly 1.4%. The time point is: after trial treatment. Treatment here: LDRT plus nivolumab, ipilimumab, low-dose cyclophosphamide and aspirin (RACIN trial). Sequenced here: PBMCs, sampled after low-dose radiotherapy plus immunotherapy. The receptors come from a male donor with prostate cancer.

The sample holds many counts of this clonotype. V is TRBV10-3 and J is TRBJ2-7; 10 bases align to TRBD2. Germline V gene sequence: CDR1 ENHRY, CDR2 SYGVKD. CDR3 length equals 14 residues. Trimming took 4 bases from V and 5 from J; bases not matched to a gene: 5. In nucleotides, the CDR3 is TGTGCCATCAGTGGGGGTCTAGCGGGAGACGAGCAGTACTTC. It encodes CAISGGLAGDEQYF.

At least ten counts were recorded for this clonotype. A read error may account for a junction end that differs from germline. This chain joins TRBV7-4 and TRBJ2-7; D ambiguous. The CDR3 contains 14 residues. CDR1 and CDR2 from the germline V gene are SGHVT and SQSDAQ. Here the CDR3 reads CASSLVPWSFEQYF. The CDR3 DNA reads TGTGCCAGCAGCTTAGTACCGTGGTCCTTCGAGCAGTACTTC.

The table lists this clonotype with many counts. The gene calls are TRBV7-2 and TRBJ2-3, with D uncertain. Trimming pared 2 bases from V and 5 bases from J, leaving 8 bases between. The CDR3 has 13 residues. The germline CDR1 and CDR2 sequences are SGHTA and FQGNSA. The CDR3 nucleotides are TGTGCCAGCAGCTTAAATTGGGGAGATACGCAGTATTTT. Translated: CASSLNWGDTQYF.

There are many counts of this clonotype. The germline gene is not matched at one end of the junction; a read error may be the cause. The V gene is TRBV18, the J gene TRBJ2-7; TRBD2 matches 10 bases. The CDR3 covers 14 residues. Germline V gene data show CDR1 as KGHSH and CDR2 as LQKENI. The CDR3 DNA follows: TGTGCCAGCTCCCCACTAGCGGGACACTACGAGCAGTACTTC. Translating it yields CASSPLAGHYEQYF. The complete variable domain, with remaining parts taken from reference TRBV18 and TRBJ2-7, reads NAGVMQNPRHLVRRRGQEARLRCSPMKGHSHVYWYRQLPEEGLKFMVYLQKENIIDESGMPKERFSAEFPKEGPSILRIQQVVRGDSAAYFCASSPLAGHYEQYFGPGTRLTVT.

This clonotype was observed at least ten times. The chain uses TRBV5-4 and TRBJ1-3; D not certain. The germline V gene encodes CDR1 SGHNT and CDR2 YYREEE (reference sequence). The V gene lost 4 bases and the J gene lost 0 bases, with 14 bases spanning the gap. CDR3 size: 16 residues. The CDR3 nucleotides are TGTGCCAGCAGCCTTGCGAAATTTACCTCTGGAAACACCATATATTTT. It translates to CASSLAKFTSGNTIYF.

The chain carries TRBV2 and TRBJ2-3, with D tentatively TRBD1 (5 bases). This CDR3 comprises 13 residues. V was shortened by 6 bases and J by 10 bases, with 17 bases between the two germline ends. CDR1 and CDR2 (germline): SNHLY, FYNNEI. The CDR3 nucleotides read TGTGCCAGCAGCTGGATCACAGGCCCCGCGCAGTATTTT. It encodes CASSWITGPAQYF.

A single count supports this clonotype. The chain links TRBV7-8 to TRBJ2-7; 9 bases map to TRBD2. The V and J ends lost 0 bases and 0 bases, in that order; junction bases with no gene match: 6. Germline assignment: CDR1 SGHVS and CDR2 FQNEAQ. CDR3 size: 17 residues. This CDR3 reads CASSLASGRTFSYEQYF. CDR3 nucleotide sequence: TGTGCCAGCAGCTTAGCCAGCGGGAGGACCTTCTCCTACGAGCAGTACTTC.

With regard to this clonotype: The DNA is left out, because the CDR3 cannot be placed on it with certainty; the CDR3 is given as TCRdb lists it. The CDR3: CASSYTPRQGATGELFFF. The chain couples TRBV6-1 to TRBJ2-2; the table's D call of TRBD1 was not tested on the DNA. The germline CDR1 and CDR2 sequences are MNHNS and SASEGT. The CDR3 has 18 amino acids, counting both end residues.

To note about this clonotype: With a far larger clone one base away, a read error is the likely cause. The chain combines TRBV7-9 with TRBJ1-2; TRBD1 matches at 7 bases. Per the germline V gene, CDR1 is SEHNR and CDR2 is FQNEAQ (reference sequence). This CDR3 is built from 13 residues. CDR3 sequence: CTSSSAQGDGYTF. CDR3 in DNA: TGTACCAGCAGCTCCGCCCAGGGGGATGGCTACACCTTC. The variable domain in full, with the rest retrieved from reference TRBV7-9 and TRBJ1-2, is DTGVSQNPRHKITKRGQNVTFRCDPISEHNRLYWYRQTLGQGPEFLTYFQNEAQLEKSRLLSDRFSAERPKGSFSTLEIQRTEQGDSAMYLCTSSSAQGDGYTFGSGTRLTVV.

This clonotype showed up many times. The V call is TRBV14, the J call TRBJ2-2; D remains ambiguous. V was shortened by 4 bases and J by 3 bases, with 9 bases between the two germline ends. Germline V gene sequence: CDR1 SGHDN, CDR2 FVKESK. This CDR3 spans 14 amino acids. CDR3 nucleotides: TGTGCCAGCAGCCGAGACCTATACACCGGGGAGCTGTTTTTT. It is translated as CASSRDLYTGELFF.

Concerning this clonotype: Only one base separates this from a far larger clonotype, so it likely reflects a read error. This rearrangement joins TRBV5-4 to TRBJ2-1; 10 nucleotides align to TRBD1. The V gene end was trimmed by 4 bases and the J gene end by 10 bases; junction bases not matched to a gene: 11. This CDR3 spans 15 amino acids. Per germline, CDR1 SGHNT and CDR2 YYREEE (reference sequence). In nucleotides, the CDR3 is TGTGCCAGCAGCAGGGGACAGGGGCCTTCCTACGAGCAGTTCTTC. Translating gives CASSRGQGPSYEQFF.

A note on this clonotype: The likely explanation is a read error, given a far larger clone one base away. The chain combines TRBV12-3 or TRBV12-4 with TRBJ2-7; D gene unclear. V was pared by 6 bases and J by 7 bases, with 10 bases between. The CDR3 covers 11 residues. Here the CDR3 reads CASSLSDEQYF. In DNA, the CDR3 is TGTGCCAGCAGCCTCTCGGATGAGCAGTACTTC.